This entry features one TCR beta chain sequence. No cognate antigen has been identified for it. Nothing much larger sits one base from this clone, and base qualities are not available. The cohort comprised fewer than 700 healthy bone marrow donors. All cohort members were sampled while nominally healthy, although unrecorded immune exposures were likely present. The donor was CMV seronegative and belonged to the group of more than 300 seronegative cohort members. A peripheral blood sample was provided by each donor, and peripheral blood mononuclear cells were used for TCR beta sequencing. Genomic DNA was extracted from the blood cell samples with the Qiagen DNeasy Blood Extraction Kit. The sample belongs to a study of cytomegalovirus exposure and HLA in healthy donors (dated by TCRdb to 2017 to 2019). Background for the entire study: An earlier analysis of more than 550 of the donors reported about 260 Gb of sequence data and roughly 120 million unique TCR beta sequences obtained from around 170 million T cells. Every discovery cohort repertoire had been produced on one sequencing platform. Approximately 310 gigabases of sequencing data and around 87 million unique TCR sequences were included in an early release covering several hundred HLA-typed donors. High-throughput TCR immunosequencing, statistical association of individual TCRs with disease status, and machine learning were combined to predict cytomegalovirus infection status. The genetic ancestry cluster associated with self-reported Caucasian donors included about four fifths of the roughly 400 genotyped donors. A later genetic analysis used genome-wide SNP genotypes for about 55% of the 666 donors, treating that subset as a discovery cohort. Rather than drawing on any new phenotypic data, the later analysis identified candidate immune exposures from TCR beta sequences and the way those sequences occurred across donors. Roughly 5 DR-DQ haplotypes were handled as single units for association and clustering, since linkage in the cohort was strong. An earlier analysis of around 540 of the donors applied high-throughput TCR beta sequencing to assess whether each TCR beta V gene segment acted as functional or pseudogenic. Donor age, sex, ethnicity and CMV serostatus were collected together with the repertoire data. Typing coverage varied by locus: roughly 620-630 donors for A, B, C, DRB1 and DQB1; roughly 560 for DQA1; around 610 for DPA1; approximately 450 for DPB1. The study used immunosequencing to profile the T cell repertoires of more than 650 subjects and linked those repertoires to cytomegalovirus serostatus. A later analysis re-examined previously published TCR beta repertoires from more than 650 donors and added high-resolution HLA genotyping to investigate patterns of TCR occurrence. Along with the roughly 670-subject first cohort, a separate validation cohort of roughly 110 different subjects was used. Class I and class II HLA loci were covered by the typing at four-digit resolution. The study aimed to test whether cataloging public T cell receptors could reveal signatures of past pathogen exposure. Across 398 genotyped donors of the cohort, an average of 235,054 unique TCR beta nucleotide sequences per donor were sequenced, and around 19% of those sequences were non-productive.

General conclusions and limits of the study: A later analysis associated about 16,000 TCR beta sequences with specific HLA alleles at a false discovery rate of 0.05. A further reported finding was that TCR beta sequences accurately predicted the HLA-A and HLA-B alleles for most subjects in the first cohort. Because counts were too low, about 15 rarely observed V segments, including chromosome 9 orphons, were left out of the earlier analysis of roughly 600 of the donors. In a later analysis, the rate of TCR association differed among HLA loci, with DRB1 alleles having the most associated TCRs and HLA-C alleles having the fewest. Across donors, most TCR sequences were observed very rarely, whereas some public TCRs were present in many individuals. When HLA alleles, especially DR and DQ, strongly co-occurred, attributing TCR associations to individual alleles was difficult. According to a later analysis, most CMV-associated TCR beta chains appeared to be HLA-restricted, and the HLA associations seemed to be driven largely by CMV exposure. In a later analysis, several top co-occurrence clusters were reported to appear linked to parvovirus B19, influenza, CMV and Epstein-Barr virus. The study listed 170 or so TCR beta chains as associated with cytomegalovirus. In both the original and validation cohorts, the classifier was reported to diagnose cytomegalovirus status with high specificity and sensitivity. CMV serostatus was the only immune exposure information available for the cohort. A later genetic analysis associated a missense DCLRE1C variant with V-gene and J-gene trimming of TCR beta chains, and an independent cohort replicated the association. Correlated functional status among segregating V segments might reflect linkage disequilibrium, but an unknown experimental factor could not be ruled out. A group of highly shared sequence variants was considered likely to be a technical artifact of the sequencing pipeline. A later analysis found that HLA-associated TCR beta chains were more clonally expanded and had lower generation probabilities than equally common non-associated chains. According to the authors, the approach could potentially be generalized to other disease states and immunological phenotypes. Only TCR beta chains were sequenced in this cohort, and the absence of alpha or paired-chain data limited detectable features. According to a later genetic analysis, donors in an Asian-associated ancestry cluster had fewer N-insertions in productive TCRs than the roughly 700-donor mean. The presence/absence analyses assumed that sequencing depth was roughly uniform across donors, and that assumption may not be true. In an earlier analysis of approximately 600 of the donors, most TCR beta V segments were observed in productive rearrangements about 87% or about 30% of the time, broadly matching IMGT annotations. In vitro tests confirmed that a few of the cytomegalovirus-associated TCR beta chains recognize cytomegalovirus antigens. Because HLA typing was missing for some donors at each locus, association tests included only the typed subset.

Preparation of the library involved the immunoSEQ multiplex PCR assay. For the multiplex PCR, a mixture combining 60 forward primers for TCR Vbeta segments and 13 reverse primers for TCR Jbeta segments was used. The CDR3 region of rearranged TCR beta genes was amplified from genomic DNA by a multiplex PCR assay. The Illumina HiSeq System was used to sequence the amplified TCR beta libraries as 87-base-pair reads. As for the original processing: In a later analysis, around 80 million unique TCR beta chains were counted across the roughly 610 repertoires, and around 10 million of these chains were shared by at least two donors. Raw reads were error-corrected and collapsed into unique sequences by a nearest-neighbor algorithm in which closely related sequences were merged to remove PCR and sequencing errors. CDR3 sequences were aligned to IMGT reference sequences to assign V, D and J gene segments. For a sequence to be retained, at least a six-nucleotide match to both a V gene segment and a J gene segment was required. A rearrangement was called productive if the CDR3 had no stop codons and remained in frame with V and J, and every other rearrangement was called non-productive. Following IMGT convention, CDR3 was defined as the stretch from the second conserved V-encoded cysteine up to the conserved J-encoded phenylalanine. Sequences without an unambiguous match to a single V gene segment were excluded from the earlier analysis of 500 to 700 of the donors. In an earlier analysis of 587 of the donors, V segments were called functional above 56.7% productive rearrangements and were called segregating when the between-donor standard deviation exceeded 5%. A statistical classification framework was built to diagnose cytomegalovirus status from the catalog of TCR beta chain sequences. In a later analysis, V and J genes were assigned by comparing TCR nucleotide sequences against IMGT/GENE-DB human TR gene sequences. In a later analysis, CDR3 sequences and most-parsimonious VDJ recombination scenarios were assigned using the TCRdist pipeline. In a later analysis, every TCR beta chain was defined by the combination of its CDR3 amino acid sequence and its V-gene family, and reads without a unique V-gene family were dropped. As a way to deal with suspected cross-contamination and a sequencing artifact, a later analysis dropped 500 to 700 nucleotide sequences that were highly shared and had low generation probability. In a later analysis, a clonal expansion index was calculated for each public chain from normalized within-repertoire ranks of inferred template counts. In a later analysis, generation probabilities were computed with a VDJ recombination model fitted to out-of-frame rearrangements, and the resulting probabilities were checked against IGoR. Hypergeometric tests were used in a later analysis to score TCR-TCR, TCR-HLA and TCR-CMV co-occurrence, with a repertoire-size bias correction applied to the TCR pairs. False discovery rates were estimated in a later analysis by permuting HLA or CMV assignments 20 times. In a later analysis, co-occurring TCRs were grouped with DBSCAN, and TCRdist sequence similarity was added when clustering was performed within HLA-allele-positive subsets. Co-occurrence clustering excluded repertoires with fewer than 30,000 or more than 120,000 public chains, plus five with anomalous nucleotide sharing. TCRdb mirrors the immuneACCESS table, restricted to in-frame sequences. Some clones are absent from its copies; in checked studies, under half trace to an unresolved V gene, and the reason for the others is unknown. V and J calls and clone size come straight from that table; D and trimming were deduced from the DNA. A total of about 200,000 clones appear in this sample, more than 75% of them only once. The ten largest clones add up to approximately 3.8% of the sample.

This TCR derives from a male donor in good health and CMV-seronegative. The sequenced sample was PBMCs.

The nucleotide sequence is given as TGTGCCAGCGCCTGGACGGGGGTAGGCACAGATACGCAGTATTTT. This gives the protein CASAWTGVGTDTQYF. The receptor chain draws on TRBV27 and TRBJ2-3; the best D guess is TRBD2, with 6 bases matching. The CDR3 holds 15 amino acids from the cysteine to the phenylalanine. Only the CDR3 region is kept as DNA, spanning 45 bases read in frame from base 1. V drops 8 bases and J drops 1 base, leaving 16 bases in between. The germline V gene encodes CDR1 MNHEY and CDR2 SMNVEV (reference sequence).